This TCR beta chain was sequenced in a study of spatial heterogeneity in lung cancer. MiXCR, applied by TCRdb to the 5' RACE reads, yields one record per CDR3 protein. The table records roughly 15,000 distinct CDR3 sequences, around 7.8% of them present only once. Broader study findings: For expanded intratumoral alpha and beta TCRs, counts tracked tumor mutation counts.

Germline V lookup: CDR1 LGHDT, CDR2 YNNKEL (reference sequence). The length of the CDR3 is 11 residues. As regards this clonotype: Its matching antigen is unknown. Germline and junction disagree at one end, which may indicate a read error.

The time point was: sample taken at primary tumor resection. Whole RNA, isolated from tumor, nontumor lung or frozen PBMC, was sequenced without prior sorting. The specimen comprised lung tumor tissue, sampled at surgery. The chain employs TRBV3-1 and TRBJ2-1; D is ambiguous. The receptor comes from a male donor with early-stage non-small cell lung cancer. The CDR3 coding sequence is TGTGTCAGCAGCCATAGCCATGAGCAGTTCTTC. Its translation is CVSSHSHEQFF.